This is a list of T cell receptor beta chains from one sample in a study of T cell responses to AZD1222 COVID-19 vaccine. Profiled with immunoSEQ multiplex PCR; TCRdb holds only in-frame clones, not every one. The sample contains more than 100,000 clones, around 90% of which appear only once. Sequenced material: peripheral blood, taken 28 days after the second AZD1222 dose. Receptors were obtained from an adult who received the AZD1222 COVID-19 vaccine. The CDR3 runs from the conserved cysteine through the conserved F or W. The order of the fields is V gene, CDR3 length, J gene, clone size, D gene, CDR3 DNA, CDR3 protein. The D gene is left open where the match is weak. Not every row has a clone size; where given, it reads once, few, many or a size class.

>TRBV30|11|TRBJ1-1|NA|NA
TGTGCCTGGGACGGGACGGGGTCGGCTTTCTTT
CAWDGTGSAFF
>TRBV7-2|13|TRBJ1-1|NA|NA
TGTGCCAGCAGCCCCCAGGGAAGCACTGAAGCTTTCTTT
CASSPQGSTEAFF
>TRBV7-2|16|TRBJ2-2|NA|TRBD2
TGTGCCAGCAGCTTATGGGGCGGGGGATCGACCGGGGAGCTGTTTTTT
CASSLWGGGSTGELFF
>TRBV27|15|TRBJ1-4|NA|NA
TGTGCCAGCAGTTTATTTGGACAAAGTAATGAAAAACTGTTTTTT
CASSLFGQSNEKLFF
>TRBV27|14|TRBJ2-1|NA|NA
TGTGCCAGCAGGAGCCCGGGGCTAGGGGGTGAGCAGTTCTTC
CASRSPGLGGEQFF
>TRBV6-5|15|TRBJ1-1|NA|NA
TGTGCCAGCAGTAAGGGACACCGAGGAAACACTGAAGCTTTCTTT
CASSKGHRGNTEAFF
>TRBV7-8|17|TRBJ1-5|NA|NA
TGTGCCAGCAGCCCAGGGCCGGGACGGCAAAGAGGTGGGCCCCAGCATTTT
CASSPGPGRQRGGPQHF
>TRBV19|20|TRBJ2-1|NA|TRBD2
TGTGCCAGTAGTATCGGTGGGCGGGGGGGTTTTTTCCCCTCCTACAATGAGCAGTTCTTC
CASSIGGRGGFFPSYNEQFF
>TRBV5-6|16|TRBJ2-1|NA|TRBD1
TGTGCCAGCAGCCCCCGGGGGACAGGGGGCTACAATGAGCAGTTCTTC
CASSPRGTGGYNEQFF
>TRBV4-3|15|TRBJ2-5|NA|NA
TGCGCCAGCAGCCAAGTGAGGGGTCTAGGAGAGACCCAGTACTTC
CASSQVRGLGETQYF
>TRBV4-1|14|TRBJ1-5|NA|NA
TGCGCCAGCAGCCAAGGACAGCTGAATCAGCCCCAGCATTTT
CASSQGQLNQPQHF
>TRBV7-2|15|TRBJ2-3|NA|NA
TGTGCCAGCAGCTTAAGCCGTCTAGCTATTCATACGCAGTATTTT
CASSLSRLAIHTQYF
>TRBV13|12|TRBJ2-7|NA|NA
TGTGCCAGCAGCTTAAGCGGGTACGAGCAGTACTTC
CASSLSGYEQYF
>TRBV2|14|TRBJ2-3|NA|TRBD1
TGTGCCAGCAGTTTGGACAGGGCCACAGATACGCAGTATTTT
CASSLDRATDTQYF
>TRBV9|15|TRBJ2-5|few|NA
TGTGCCAGCAGCGTAGAGGGAAGAGACTCCGAGACCCAGTACTTC
CASSVEGRDSETQYF
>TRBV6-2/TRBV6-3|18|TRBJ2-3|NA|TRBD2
TGTGCCAGCAGTCTGGGACTATCTGGGCGGGGTGGTGCAGATACGCAGTATTTT
CASSLGLSGRGGADTQYF
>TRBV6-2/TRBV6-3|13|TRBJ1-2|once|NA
TGTGCCAGCAGTTACTACCCAGGGCAAGGCTACACCTTC
CASSYYPGQGYTF
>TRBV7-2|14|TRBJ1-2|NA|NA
TGTGCCAGCAGCTTAGCATCAGGGACCTATGGCTACACCTTC
CASSLASGTYGYTF
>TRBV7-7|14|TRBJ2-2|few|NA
TGTGCCAGCAGCCAGACAGATACAACCGGGGAGCTGTTTTTT
CASSQTDTTGELFF
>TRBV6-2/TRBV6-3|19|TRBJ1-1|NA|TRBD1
TGTGCCAGCAGTACGGGACAGGGGGCAATGGTCGGTTTGGGCACTGAAGCTTTCTTT
CASSTGQGAMVGLGTEAFF
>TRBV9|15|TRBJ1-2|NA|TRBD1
TGTGCCAGCAGCTCCACCGGGACAGGGCACGTCGGCTACACCTTC
CASSSTGTGHVGYTF
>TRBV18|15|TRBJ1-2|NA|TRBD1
TGTGCCAGCTCAGGATTACTCACAGGGGACTATGGCTACACCTTC
CASSGLLTGDYGYTF
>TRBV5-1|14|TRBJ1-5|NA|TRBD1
TGCGCCAGCAGCTTAGGACAGGCGGATCAGCCCCAGCATTTT
CASSLGQADQPQHF
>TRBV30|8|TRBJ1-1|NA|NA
TGTGCCTGGAACCGACTGCTCTTT
CAWNRLLF
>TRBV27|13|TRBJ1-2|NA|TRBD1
TGTGCCAGCACGGGACAGGGTGGAGGTGGCTACACCTTC
CASTGQGGGGYTF
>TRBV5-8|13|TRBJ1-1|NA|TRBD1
TGTGCCACCAAGGGACAGGGTAACACTGAAGCTTTCTTT
CATKGQGNTEAFF
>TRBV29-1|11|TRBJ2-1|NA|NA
TGCAGCGTTCGGAGCCCTACTGAGCAGTTCTTC
CSVRSPTEQFF
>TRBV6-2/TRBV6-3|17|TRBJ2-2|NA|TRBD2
TGTGCCAGCAGTCAAAGGGCCAGCGGGGGGGCCGGCGGGGAGCTGTTTTTT
CASSQRASGGAGGELFF
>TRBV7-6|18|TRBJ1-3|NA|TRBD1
TGTGCCAGCAGCCAAGGAGACCACAGGGGAGCGAAAGGAAACACCATATATTTT
CASSQGDHRGAKGNTIYF
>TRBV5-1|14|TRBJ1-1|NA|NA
TGCGCCAGCAGCTTGGGCAGGGTCGGCACTGAAGCTTTCTTT
CASSLGRVGTEAFF
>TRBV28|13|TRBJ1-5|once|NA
TGTGCCAGCACCCGCGACGGTAATCAGCCCCAGCATTTT
CASTRDGNQPQHF
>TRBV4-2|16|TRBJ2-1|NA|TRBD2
TGTGCCAGCAGCCAGGATAGCGGGGGGGCTGGGTATGAGCAGTTCTTC
CASSQDSGGAGYEQFF
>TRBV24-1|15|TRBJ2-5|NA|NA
TGTGCCACCAGTGATTTCGGGGTTCGGAGGGAGACCCAGTACTTC
CATSDFGVRRETQYF
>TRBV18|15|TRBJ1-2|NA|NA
TGTGCCAGCTCACCACCGGGCGGGCTCGGCTATGGCTACACCTTC
CASSPPGGLGYGYTF
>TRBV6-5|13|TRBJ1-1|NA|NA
TGTGCCAGCAGACAGAATTTGAACACTGAAGCTTTCTTT
CASRQNLNTEAFF
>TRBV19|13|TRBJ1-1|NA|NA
TGTGCCAGTAGTACCTTAACGGGCACTGAAGCTTTCTTT
CASSTLTGTEAFF
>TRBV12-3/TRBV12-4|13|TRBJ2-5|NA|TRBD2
TGTGCCAGCAGTCGGGACTATCAAGAGACCCAGTACTTC
CASSRDYQETQYF
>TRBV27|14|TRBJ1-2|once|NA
TGTGCCAGCAGCTTCACCGGACAGCGCTATGGCTACACCTTC
CASSFTGQRYGYTF
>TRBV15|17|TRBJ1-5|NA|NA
TGTGCCACCAGCAGAGATCTAGTGGGGTTTGGCAATCAGCCCCAGCATTTT
CATSRDLVGFGNQPQHF
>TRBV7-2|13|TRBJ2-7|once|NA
TGTGCCAGCAGCTCCCTCCCGGGGACCGAGCAGTACTTC
CASSSLPGTEQYF
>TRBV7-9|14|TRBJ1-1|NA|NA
TGTGCCAGCAGCGTCCAGGGTTCAAACACTGAAGCTTTCTTT
CASSVQGSNTEAFF